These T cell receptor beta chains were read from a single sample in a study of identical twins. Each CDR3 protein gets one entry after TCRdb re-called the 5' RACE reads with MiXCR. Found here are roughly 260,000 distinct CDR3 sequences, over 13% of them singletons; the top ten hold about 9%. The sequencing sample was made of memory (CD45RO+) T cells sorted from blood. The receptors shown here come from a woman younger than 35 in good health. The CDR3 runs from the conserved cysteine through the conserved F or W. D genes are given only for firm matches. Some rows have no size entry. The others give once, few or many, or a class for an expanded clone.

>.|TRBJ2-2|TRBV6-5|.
CASSYPFTGELFF
TGTGCCAGCAGTTACCCTTTCACCGGGGAGCTGTTTTTT
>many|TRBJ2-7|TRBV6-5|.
CASSYSKPRFPSYSYEQYF
TGTGCCAGCAGTTACTCGAAACCAAGGTTCCCCTCCTACTCCTACGAGCAGTACTTC
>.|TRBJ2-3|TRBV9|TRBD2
CASSVGVRGGGRDTQYF
TGTGCCAGCAGCGTAGGGGTGCGGGGCGGGGGTAGGGATACGCAGTATTTT
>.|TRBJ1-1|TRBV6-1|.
CASSGQLSGWTEAFF
TGTGCCAGCAGTGGACAGCTCTCGGGGTGGACTGAAGCTTTCTTT
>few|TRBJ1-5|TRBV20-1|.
CSASGENQPQHF
TGCAGTGCTAGTGGCGAAAATCAGCCCCAGCATTTT
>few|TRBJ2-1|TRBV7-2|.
CASSLDEGQFF
TGTGCCAGCAGCTTGGACGAGGGGCAGTTCTTC
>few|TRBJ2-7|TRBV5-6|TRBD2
CASSFLASGTSSYEQYF
TGTGCCAGCAGCTTCCTGGCTAGCGGGACCTCCTCCTACGAGCAGTACTTC
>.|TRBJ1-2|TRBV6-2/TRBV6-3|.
CASSQNLGGYTF
TGTGCCAGCAGCCAAAATCTAGGTGGCTACACCTTC
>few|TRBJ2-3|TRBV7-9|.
CASSLQQGSTDTQYF
TGTGCCAGCAGCCTACAACAGGGATCCACAGATACGCAGTATTTT
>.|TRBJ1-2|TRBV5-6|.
CASSLQGWDGYTF
TGTGCCAGCAGCCTTCAGGGGTGGGATGGCTACACCTTC
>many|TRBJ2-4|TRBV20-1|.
CSALDSVAKNIQYF
TGCAGTGCTCTGGACAGCGTTGCCAAAAACATTCAGTACTTC
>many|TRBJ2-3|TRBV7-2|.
CASGGFLTDTQYF
TGTGCCAGCGGGGGGTTTTTAACAGATACGCAGTATTTT
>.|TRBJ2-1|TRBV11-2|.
CASSRLLEQFF
TGTGCCAGCAGCCGCCTGTTAGAGCAGTTCTTC
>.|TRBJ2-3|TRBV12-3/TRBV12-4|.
CASSHNNNRGAGVKDTQYF
TGTGCCAGCAGTCACAATAACAACAGGGGTGCGGGGGTAAAAGATACGCAGTATTTT
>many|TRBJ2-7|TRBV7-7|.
CASTSGNEQYF
TGTGCTAGCACCTCTGGCAACGAGCAGTACTTC
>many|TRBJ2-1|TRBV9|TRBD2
CASSGGLVGHNEQFF
TGTGCCAGCAGCGGGGGACTAGTGGGGCACAATGAGCAGTTCTTC
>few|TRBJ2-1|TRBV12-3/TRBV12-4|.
CASSFHYPYNEQFF
TGTGCCAGCAGTTTTCACTACCCCTACAATGAGCAGTTCTTC
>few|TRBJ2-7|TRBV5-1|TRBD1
CASSARQGGDEQYF
TGCGCCAGCAGTGCCCGACAGGGTGGGGACGAGCAGTACTTC
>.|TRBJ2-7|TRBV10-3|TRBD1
CAISESRDRGNYEQYF
TGTGCCATCAGTGAATCCCGGGACAGGGGGAACTACGAGCAGTACTTC
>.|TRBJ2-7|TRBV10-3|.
CAISDGDFRYF
TGTGCCATCAGTGATGGAGACTTCCGGTACTTC
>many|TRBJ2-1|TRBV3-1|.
CASSPPIGGAEQFF
TGTGCCAGCAGCCCGCCGATAGGCGGGGCGGAGCAGTTCTTC
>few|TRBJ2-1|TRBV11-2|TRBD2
CASSFTIRGLAGGNEQFF
TGTGCCAGCAGTTTTACCATTAGGGGGCTAGCGGGAGGGAATGAGCAGTTCTTC
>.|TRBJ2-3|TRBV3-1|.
CASSRRGPFTDTQYF
TGTGCCAGCAGCCGGCGGGGCCCTTTCACAGATACGCAGTATTTT
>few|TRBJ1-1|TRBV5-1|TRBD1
CASSPDRLNTEAFF
TGCGCCAGCAGCCCGGACAGGTTGAACACTGAAGCTTTCTTT
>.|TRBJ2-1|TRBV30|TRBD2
CAWSVLANSYNEQFF
TGTGCCTGGAGTGTACTAGCGAATTCCTACAATGAGCAGTTCTTC
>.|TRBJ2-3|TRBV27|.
CASSLKARSRTHGDTQYF
TGTGCCAGCAGTTTAAAGGCCCGGAGCAGGACCCACGGAGATACGCAGTATTTT
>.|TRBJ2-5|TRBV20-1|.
CSARDPTRGPETQYF
TGCAGTGCTAGAGATCCCACTCGGGGGCCGGAGACCCAGTACTTC
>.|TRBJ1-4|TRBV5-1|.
CASSLGHTDEKLFF
TGCGCCAGCAGCTTGGGGCATACGGATGAAAAACTGTTTTTT
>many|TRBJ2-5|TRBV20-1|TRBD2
CSARALAGASRARGETQYF
TGCAGTGCTAGGGCACTAGCGGGGGCCTCCCGGGCCCGAGGGGAGACCCAGTACTTC
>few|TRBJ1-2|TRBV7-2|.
CASSLHTLGGYTF
TGTGCCAGCAGCTTGCACACATTGGGTGGCTACACCTTC
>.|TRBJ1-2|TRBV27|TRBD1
CASSTRDRGDYGYTF
TGTGCCAGCAGTACACGGGACAGGGGAGACTATGGCTACACCTTC
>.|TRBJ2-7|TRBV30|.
CAWGSYEQYF
TGTGCCTGGGGGTCCTACGAGCAGTACTTC